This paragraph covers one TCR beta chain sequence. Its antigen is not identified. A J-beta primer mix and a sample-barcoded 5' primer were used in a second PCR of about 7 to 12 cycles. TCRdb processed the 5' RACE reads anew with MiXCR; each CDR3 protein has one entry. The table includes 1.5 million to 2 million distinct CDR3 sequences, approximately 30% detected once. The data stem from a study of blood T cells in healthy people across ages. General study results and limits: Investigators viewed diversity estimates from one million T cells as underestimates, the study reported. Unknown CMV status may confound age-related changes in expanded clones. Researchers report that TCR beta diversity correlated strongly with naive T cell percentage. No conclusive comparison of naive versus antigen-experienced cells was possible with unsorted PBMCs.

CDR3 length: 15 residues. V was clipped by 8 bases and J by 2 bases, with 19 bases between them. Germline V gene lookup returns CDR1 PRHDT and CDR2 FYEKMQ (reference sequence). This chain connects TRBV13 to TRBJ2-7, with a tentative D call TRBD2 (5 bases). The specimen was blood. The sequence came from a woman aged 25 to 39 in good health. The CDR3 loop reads CASDPSRGRPYEQYF. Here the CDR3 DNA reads TGTGCCAGCGACCCAAGTCGGGGAAGACCCTACGAGCAGTACTTC.